The 22 T cell receptor beta chains below come from one sample, sequenced in a study of T cell responses to AZD1222 COVID-19 vaccine. The protocol was immunoSEQ multiplex PCR, while the TCRdb copy is restricted to in-frame clones and leaves out a portion. The sample yields 150,000 to 200,000 clones, 94% seen once. This specimen consisted of peripheral blood, obtained 28 days after the second AZD1222 dose. These receptors were collected from an adult who received the AZD1222 COVID-19 vaccine.

This clone was observed a single time. The V call is TRBV5-6, the J call TRBJ2-2; D is uncertain. The CDR3 is 12 amino acids. Germline CDR1 and CDR2: SGHDT and YYEEEE. V dropped 1 base and J dropped 7 bases, with 5 bases sitting between them. In DNA form, the CDR3 reads TGTGCCAGCAGCTTGTTGGTCGGGGAGCTGTTTTTT. It encodes CASSLLVGELFF.

In nucleotides, the CDR3 is TGTGCCAGCAGCCAAGATGGAGTGGCTAACTATGGCTACACCTTC. Its protein is CASSQDGVANYGYTF. This chain joins TRBV7-9 and TRBJ1-2; no reliable D call. The CDR3 is 15 amino acids. Trimming pared 5 bases from V and 0 bases from J, leaving 13 bases between. Germline-derived CDR1 and CDR2 are SEHNR and FQNEAQ (reference sequence).

The rearrangement joins TRBV19 to TRBJ2-1; 7 bases map to TRBD2. The germline V gene encodes CDR1 LNHDA and CDR2 SQIVND (reference sequence). The J segment lost 4 bases and the V segment lost 4 bases, leaving 7 bases of the junction unmatched. The CDR3 spans 15 residues. The CDR3 DNA sequence: TGTGCCAGTAGTACCCGGGACTATAGATACAATGAGCAGTTCTTC. Protein product: CASSTRDYRYNEQFF.

For the CDR3, the DNA is TGCGCCAGCCGCGGGACAGGTTCACTCTATGGCTACACCTTC. It is translated as CASRGTGSLYGYTF. This chain uses TRBV5-1 with TRBJ1-2, with TRBD1 matching over 8 bases. The CDR3 covers 14 residues. Germline CDR1 and CDR2: SGHRS and YFSETQ. The V gene end was trimmed by 7 bases and the J gene end by 4 bases; junction bases not matched to a gene: 9.

The chain uses TRBV2 and TRBJ2-7; D remains unclear. V dropped 6 bases and J dropped 1 base, with 13 bases sitting between them. The length of the CDR3 is 14 residues. CDR1 and CDR2 from the germline V gene are SNHLY and FYNNEI. The chain's CDR3 is CASRRLPASYEQYF. In DNA form, the CDR3 reads TGTGCCAGCAGAAGGCTCCCAGCTTCCTACGAGCAGTACTTC. Full variable domain (outside the CDR3, taken from reference TRBV2 and TRBJ2-7): EPEVTQTPSHQVTQMGQEVILRCVPISNHLYFYWYRQILGQKVEFLVSFYNNEISEKSEIFDDQFSVERPDGSNFTLKIRSTKLEDSAMYFCASRRLPASYEQYFGPGTRLTVT.

The chain carries TRBV6-1 and TRBJ1-1; D not resolved. Trimming left V 2 bases short and J 3 bases short, with 10 bases between. Germline-derived CDR1 and CDR2 are MNHNS and SASEGT. This CDR3 has 14 residues. CDR3 protein: CASSESGVDTEAFF. The CDR3 DNA sequence: TGTGCCAGCAGTGAAAGTGGGGTTGACACTGAAGCTTTCTTT.

This chain connects TRBV19 to TRBJ1-1; tentative D call: TRBD1 (5 bases). The CDR3 extends over 13 amino acids. V gave up 8 bases and J gave up 1 base, with 11 bases separating them. The germline CDR1 and CDR2 sequences are LNHDA and SQIVND (reference sequence). CDR3 loop: CASLGRWNTEAFF. CDR3 nucleotide sequence: TGTGCCAGTTTGGGACGGTGGAACACTGAAGCTTTCTTT.

This chain connects TRBV4-2 to TRBJ1-2; 9 bases are shared with TRBD1. Germline V gives CDR1 LGHNA, CDR2 YNFKEQ. After removal of 0 bases from V and 4 bases from J, the junction contained 6 bases not matched to a gene. The CDR3 has 16 amino acids. The CDR3 is CASSQEPGQGSYGYTF. The CDR3 region has the DNA TGTGCCAGCAGCCAAGAACCGGGACAGGGAAGCTATGGCTACACCTTC.

The CDR3 protein is CASSFMFGYTF. CDR3 sequence (DNA): TGTGCCAGCAGCTTTATGTTCGGCTACACCTTC. This chain links TRBV5-8 with TRBJ1-2; unclear D gene. CDR1 is SGHTS, CDR2 YDEGEE, per germline. V dropped 2 bases and J dropped 8 bases, with 7 bases sitting between them. The CDR3 covers 11 residues. The full variable domain, with the rest looked up from reference TRBV5-8 and TRBJ1-2, is EAGVTQSPTHLIKTRGQQATLRCSPISGHTSVYWYQQALGLGLQFLLWYDEGEERNRGNFPPRFSGRQFPNYSSELNVNALELEDSALYLCASSFMFGYTFGSGTRLTVV.

The V gene is TRBV5-6, the J gene TRBJ2-1; TRBD2 aligns across 7 bases. Losses at the gene ends were 2 bases for V and 13 bases for J; bases not matched to a gene: 9. The CDR3 contains 13 residues. CDR1 and CDR2 from the germline V gene are SGHDT and YYEEEE. The chain's CDR3 is CASSLGGSINQFF. CDR3 coding DNA: TGTGCCAGCAGCTTAGGCGGGAGCATAAACCAGTTCTTC.

The rearrangement joins TRBV28 to TRBJ1-4, with D unresolved. Germline CDR1 MDHEN, CDR2 SYDVKM. The CDR3 covers 15 residues. Trimming removed 3 bases at V and 0 bases at J, with 8 bases between. CDR3 residues: CASSFTASTNEKLFF. The CDR3, as DNA: TGTGCCAGCAGTTTTACAGCCTCAACTAATGAAAAACTGTTTTTT.

The J gene is TRBJ1-2, the V gene TRBV10-3; D gene ambiguous. Germline values: CDR1 ENHRY, CDR2 SYGVKD. The germline V and J ends were trimmed by 6 bases and 0 bases, with 20 bases remaining between them. The CDR3 is made up of 17 amino acids. This CDR3 reads CAIRAEYDWEANYGYTF. CDR3 nucleotide sequence: TGTGCCATCAGGGCGGAATATGACTGGGAAGCTAACTATGGCTACACCTTC.

The chain joins TRBV7-2 to TRBJ1-3, with D possibly matching TRBD1 (5 bases). Germline V gene lookup returns CDR1 SGHTA and CDR2 FQGNSA. Trimming took 1 base from V and 4 from J, leaving 8 bases between them. The CDR3 spans 14 residues. The chain's CDR3 is CASSLGGPGNTIYF. The CDR3 region has the DNA TGTGCCAGCAGCTTAGGGGGACCGGGAAACACCATATATTTT. The full variable domain, in which reference TRBV7-2 and TRBJ1-3 provide the parts outside the CDR3, is GAGVSQSPSNKVTEKGKDVELRCDPISGHTALYWYRQSLGQGLEFLIYFQGNSAPDKSGLPSDRFSAERTGGSVSTLTIQRTQQEDSAVYLCASSLGGPGNTIYFGEGSWLTVV.

The V and J genes are TRBV3-1 (or the pseudogene TRBV3-2) and TRBJ2-1, with TRBD2 matching over 9 bases. The germline V gene has CDR1 LGHDT and CDR2 YNNKEL (reference sequence). Losses at the gene ends were 4 bases for V and 6 bases for J; bases not matched to a gene: 7. The length of the CDR3 is 15 residues. The CDR3 is CASSRAGGQGNEQFF. The CDR3 bases are TGTGCCAGCAGCCGAGCGGGAGGCCAGGGCAATGAGCAGTTCTTC.

This clone was detected only a few times. The J gene is TRBJ2-3, the V gene TRBV11-2; D ambiguous. V lost 5 bases to trimming and J lost 4 bases, with 16 bases between them. The CDR3 is 15 amino acids. Germline V gene sequence: CDR1 SGHAT, CDR2 FQNNGV. The CDR3, as DNA: TGTGCCAGCAGCCGACCCGGGTCCATGGCAGATACGCAGTATTTT. Protein: CASSRPGSMADTQYF.

This clone was found once. DNA of the CDR3: TGTGCCAGCAGCCAAGTGGTGGGGAGCTCCTACGAGCAGTACTTC. Its protein product is CASSQVVGSSYEQYF. The genes are TRBV3-1 (or the pseudogene TRBV3-2) and TRBJ2-7; a weak D match, TRBD2 (5 bases). The V gene's germline CDR1 is LGHDT and CDR2 YNNKEL (reference sequence). CDR3 size: 15 residues. The V end was cut by 1 base, the J end by 0 bases, with 10 bases between.

V usage is TRBV11-2 and J usage is TRBJ2-5; the match to TRBD1 covers 8 bases. Per germline, CDR1 SGHAT and CDR2 FQNNGV. The CDR3 consists of 14 residues. With 5 bases clipped from V and 2 bases from J, the junction kept 4 bases outside the gene matches. CDR3 residues: CASSVRDRQETQYF. The DNA of the CDR3 is TGTGCCAGCAGCGTCCGGGACAGGCAAGAGACCCAGTACTTC.

J is TRBJ1-4 and V is TRBV27; the D gene is possibly TRBD1 (6 bases). CDR3 length equals 14 residues. Germline V gene data show CDR1 as MNHEY and CDR2 as SMNVEV (reference sequence). V shed 4 bases and J shed 8 bases, with 14 bases lying between them. The DNA of the CDR3 is TGTGCCAGCAGTTACACAGGGTACGGCGAAAAACTGTTTTTT. Translation gives CASSYTGYGEKLFF.

This sequence joins TRBV30 and TRBJ1-1, with 10 nucleotides matching TRBD1. The germline V gene has CDR1 GTSNPN and CDR2 SVGIG (reference sequence). This CDR3 is built from 15 residues. Trimming removed 3 bases from V and 1 base from J; junction bases left unmatched: 5. The CDR3 DNA reads as TGTGCCTGGAGGACCCGGGACAGGGGGAACACTGAAGCTTTCTTT. It encodes CAWRTRDRGNTEAFF.

The chain uses TRBV7-2 and TRBJ1-1; TRBD1 matches at 7 bases. The ends lost 6 bases at V and 8 bases at J; junction bases unmatched: 12. The CDR3 is made up of 14 amino acids. Germline V gene sequence: CDR1 SGHTA, CDR2 FQGNSA. The DNA for the CDR3 is TGTGCCAGCAGTCCTACAGGGGCCGGGCCGGAAGCTTTCTTT. Translation gives CASSPTGAGPEAFF. The complete variable domain, with remaining parts taken from reference TRBV7-2 and TRBJ1-1, reads GAGVSQSPSNKVTEKGKDVELRCDPISGHTALYWYRQSLGQGLEFLIYFQGNSAPDKSGLPSDRFSAERTGGSVSTLTIQRTQQEDSAVYLCASSPTGAGPEAFFGQGTRLTVV.

V gene TRBV5-1 combines with J gene TRBJ2-7; D not resolved. V lost 3 bases and J 3 bases, leaving 4 bases between the germline ends. This CDR3 contains 11 residues. Per germline, CDR1 SGHRS and CDR2 YFSETQ. In nucleotides, the CDR3 is TGCGCCAGCAGCTCCGACTACGAGCAGTACTTC. Translating it yields CASSSDYEQYF. Complete variable domain (other parts from reference TRBV5-1 and TRBJ2-7): KAGVTQTPRYLIKTRGQQVTLSCSPISGHRSVSWYQQTPGQGLQFLFEYFSETQRNKGNFPGRFSGRQFSNSRSEMNVSTLELGDSALYLCASSSDYEQYFGPGTRLTVT.

This chain joins TRBV12-3 or TRBV12-4 and TRBJ1-4, with 7 bases that match TRBD1. With 3 bases clipped from V and 11 bases from J, the junction kept 6 bases outside the gene matches. The CDR3 contains 13 residues. CDR3 DNA: TGTGCCAGCAGTTTGCGACAGGGTACGAAACTGTTTTTT. This gives the protein CASSLRQGTKLFF.